This T cell receptor beta chain emerged from a study of T cells after yellow fever vaccination (dated by TCRdb to the late 2010s). About the investigation overall: Libraries from fractions with low cell numbers were prepared with the SMART-Seq v4 Ultra Low Input RNA kit. To track T-cell clones before and after primary and booster YFV17D yellow fever vaccination, bulk TCR alpha and beta repertoires were sequenced longitudinally. Two healthy male donors, one aged 18 to 30 and one aged 30 to 39 years, were included in the cohort. Blood samples were taken at several timepoints before and after primary and secondary immunization, and bulk PBMC replicates and cell subsets were isolated. Findings and caveats that apply to the study as a whole: Because the study included only a couple of donors, the extent to which the findings can be generalized is limited. A small share of clonotypes was detected in both CD4 and CD8 compartments, with the overlap likely arising from convergent recombination. Computational filtering was required because FACS-sorted repertoires could contain abundant contaminating clonotypes from the bulk population. Most clones expanded after primary vaccination were re-detected after the booster (around 96% of CD4 and 88% of CD8), suggesting broad memory maintenance. Compared with the primary T-cell response, the secondary T-cell response was faster but weaker, reaching its peak on day 5 rather than on day 15.

The CDR3 runs 13 residues from the cysteine to the phenylalanine. Only CDR3 DNA is held: 39 bases, read in frame from base 1. According to the germline V gene, CDR1 reads ENHRY and CDR2 reads SYGVKD. V was cut back by 4 bases and J by 7 bases, leaving a gap of 11 bases between them. The instrument was an Illumina NovaSeq 6000. TCR cDNA was synthesized by 5'RACE template switching, through which a universal primer site and unique molecular identifiers were introduced. Priming for cDNA synthesis came from both the TCR alpha and TCR beta constant segments. Library amplification used two PCR steps, and the second PCR step added sample barcodes and sequencing adapters. Sequencing of libraries was done on Illumina HiSeq 2500 (2x100 bp) or NovaSeq (2x150 bp). The source study handled its data this way. Reads were demultiplexed and collapsed into UMI consensus sequences with MIGEC, and V(D)J alignment was performed with MiXCR. Vaccine-responding clonotypes were defined with edgeR using replicate PBMC samples, requiring FDR below 0.01 and a log2 fold change above 5 up to day 15. Each bulk clonotype was labeled CD4 or CD8 based on which sequenced repertoire, CD4 or CD8, contained the clonotype at higher abundance. The public reads were quality trimmed at Q25 with fastp and then assembled into clones with MiXCR by TCRdb, keeping productive beta chains. Records with the same CDR3 protein are collapsed into one entry carrying the most frequent genes and DNA. TCRdb's processing, not the authors', yielded these V and J calls. Recorded for this sample are some 240,000 distinct CDR3 sequences; about 3.7% of them occurred a single time. Together, the top ten hold around a fifth of the sample.

The table lists this clonotype with many counts. The clone's antigen remains unknown. No qualities accompany the bases; no much larger clone lies one base away. The treatment or condition tag for this specimen amounts to: live attenuated yellow fever vaccine strain. At every blood-draw timepoint, two biological replicates of bulk PBMCs were collected. A standard Ficoll-Paque protocol was used to isolate PBMCs from peripheral blood. RNA was extracted with TriZol from bulk PBMCs, CD4 and CD8 fractions, and dextramer-positive and dextramer-negative fractions. The material sequenced was PBMCs, taken 15 days after the yellow fever booster vaccination. The clonotype originates from a man between 18 and 29 years old who received the YFV17D yellow fever vaccine. The rearranged segments are TRBV10-3 and TRBJ2-4, and perhaps TRBD1 as D gene, on 6 matching bases. The nucleotide sequence reads TGTGCCATCAGTGGAATGGGGGCGAACATTCAGTACTTC. This encodes CAISGMGANIQYF.